The 3 T cell receptor beta chains below all came from one sample that was sequenced in a study of cytotoxic CD8 clonotypes in ibrutinib-treated CLL. Method: immunoSEQ multiplex PCR; TCRdb's copy keeps in-frame clones and lacks some. The sample has nearly 300,000 clones; roughly 76% are singletons. Specimen: PBMCs, collected at disease progression, from a patient treated with ibrutinib. Source of these receptors: a human donor with chronic lymphocytic leukemia.

The chain employs TRBV7-2 and TRBJ1-6; 7 bases are a match to TRBD1. The germline CDR1 and CDR2 sequences are SGHTA and FQGNSA. This CDR3 has 15 amino acids. V was clipped by 1 base and J by 4 bases; unmatched bases: 1. In DNA form, the CDR3 reads TGTGCCAGCAGCTTAGGGACAGGTTATAATTCACCCCTCCACTTT. Amino acid sequence: CASSLGTGYNSPLHF.

CDR3 DNA sequence: TGTGCCAGCTCACCACCGACAGGGAGGGGTGGCTACACCTTC. It codes for CASSPPTGRGGYTF. The chain couples TRBV18 to TRBJ1-2, with 7 bases aligning to TRBD1. J gave up 7 bases and V 0 bases, and 5 bases lay outside the gene matches. Germline V gene lookup returns CDR1 KGHSH and CDR2 LQKENI. CDR3 length: 14 amino acids.

The V and J genes are TRBV28 and TRBJ1-5, with D uncertain. V lost 6 bases, J lost 9 bases, and 15 bases lay in between. CDR1 and CDR2 (germline): MDHEN, SYDVKM. CDR3 length: 13 amino acids. In nucleotides, the CDR3 is TGTGCCAGCAGGAGCCCCTCCCTATGGCCCCAGCATTTT. Encoded protein: CASRSPSLWPQHF.